A single sample is the source of the 28 T cell receptor beta chains below, sequenced in a study of T cell repertoires in cytomegalovirus infection. TCRdb fed the reads into MiXCR, producing one record per CDR3 protein. The data show 95,000 to 120,000 distinct CDR3 sequences, with 30% to 35% seen just once and around two fifths held by the top ten. Antigens of these TCRs are unknown. The sequencing here drew on CD8+ T cells from cultured PBMCs, taken from culture after CMV antigen stimulation. The receptors were sampled from a human donor in good health (CMV status not recorded). Some clones in this sample may be carry-over from other donors' samples.

This clonotype was seen more than once but under ten times. The chain has TRBV7-8 and TRBJ2-3, with TRBD2 matching 12 bases. The CDR3 extends over 17 amino acids. The junction had 6 bases not matched to a gene; V was cut back by 3 bases and J by 2 bases. CDR1 is SGHVS and CDR2 is FQNEAQ in the germline V gene. The CDR3 loop is CASSFPLAGGTTDTQYF. As DNA, the CDR3 is TGTGCCAGCAGCTTTCCACTAGCGGGGGGTACCACAGATACGCAGTATTTT.

This rearrangement joins TRBV6-1 to TRBJ2-7, with a weak D call TRBD1 (6 bases). Germline-derived CDR1 and CDR2 are MNHNS and SASEGT. This CDR3 has 15 residues. V lost 1 base and J 5 bases, leaving 15 bases between the germline ends. The CDR3 bases are TGTGCCAGCAGTGAAGTCGCAGGGGACCACGACGAGCAGTACTTC. Protein sequence: CASSEVAGDHDEQYF.

In this sample, this clonotype turned up a few times. V gene TRBV9 combines with J gene TRBJ2-7; D gene ambiguous. V shed 0 bases and J shed 5 bases, with 9 bases lying between them. The CDR3 loop spans 13 amino acids. Germline CDR1 and CDR2: SGDLS and YYNGEE. The CDR3 nucleotides read TGTGCCAGCAGCGTAGAAGGAAGGGACGAGCAGTACTTC. It encodes CASSVEGRDEQYF.

This chain connects TRBV19 to TRBJ1-1; D possibly corresponds to TRBD1 (6 bases). Germline lookup yields CDR1 LNHDA and CDR2 SQIVND (reference sequence). The CDR3 runs to 14 residues. V lost 5 bases and J lost 0, with 10 bases in between. For the CDR3, the DNA is TGTGCCAGTAGTCCCGGACAGATGAACACTGAAGCTTTCTTT. It specifies CASSPGQMNTEAFF.

There are a few counts of this clonotype. This chain joins TRBV28 and TRBJ2-2; D not resolved. Trimming took 6 bases from V and 0 from J, leaving 11 bases between them. CDR1 and CDR2 (germline): MDHEN, SYDVKM. CDR3 length: 15 amino acids. Written as DNA, the CDR3 is TGTGCCAGCAGCCGGACGGCTACGAACACCGGGGAGCTGTTTTTT. This codes for CASSRTATNTGELFF.

This clonotype was seen a handful of times. The chain has TRBV28 and TRBJ1-5; 12 nucleotides agree with TRBD1. Germline lookup yields CDR1 MDHEN and CDR2 SYDVKM. The CDR3 has 18 residues. The ends lost 5 bases at V and 5 bases at J; junction bases unmatched: 13. The CDR3 sequence: CASSLGTGGGLVDQPQHF. DNA for the CDR3: TGTGCCAGCAGTCTAGGGACAGGGGGCGGCCTTGTGGATCAGCCCCAGCATTTT.

The chain uses TRBV7-9 and TRBJ2-5, with unresolved D. Germline values: CDR1 SEHNR, CDR2 FQNEAQ (reference sequence). This CDR3 has 15 residues. V was cut by 2 bases and J by 4 bases, with 14 bases left in between. Here the CDR3 reads CASSLRRYLGETQYF. CDR3 sequence (DNA): TGTGCCAGCAGCTTACGACGTTACTTGGGAGAGACCCAGTACTTC. The full variable domain, rest sourced from reference TRBV7-9 and TRBJ2-5, is DTGVSQNPRHKITKRGQNVTFRCDPISEHNRLYWYRQTLGQGPEFLTYFQNEAQLEKSRLLSDRFSAERPKGSFSTLEIQRTEQGDSAMYLCASSLRRYLGETQYFGPGTRLLVL.

This clonotype was observed a few times. The chain recombines TRBV7-2 with TRBJ2-5, with 9 bases matching TRBD1. CDR3 length equals 14 residues. Losses at the gene ends were 4 bases for V and 5 bases for J; bases not matched to a gene: 5. Germline CDR1 SGHTA, CDR2 FQGNSA. This chain's CDR3 is CASSWKTGGETQYF. For the CDR3, the DNA is TGTGCCAGCAGCTGGAAGACAGGGGGGGAGACCCAGTACTTC.

This chain links TRBV11-2 with TRBJ2-5; TRBD1 might be the D (5 bases). The CDR3 runs 15 residues. CDR1 and CDR2 (germline): SGHAT, FQNNGV. V was trimmed by 2 bases and J by 5 bases, leaving 15 bases between them. CDR3 bases: TGTGCCAGCAGCTTAACTTGGCAGGGTGGGGAGACCCAGTACTTC. Its protein product is CASSLTWQGGETQYF.

This chain joins TRBV4-1 and TRBJ2-2; 9 positions match TRBD2. From germline, CDR1 is MGHRA and CDR2 YSYEKL. The CDR3 length is 17 residues. Trimming cost V 4 bases and J 5 bases; bases outside gene matches: 11. The CDR3 loop reads CASSRTGAGGPTGELFF. CDR3 bases: TGCGCCAGCAGCCGTACAGGGGCGGGGGGGCCTACCGGGGAGCTGTTTTTT.

The chain joins TRBV24-1 to TRBJ2-1, with TRBD1 matching over 8 bases. The CDR3 runs to 14 residues. V dropped 1 base and J dropped 7; count of bases not matched to a gene: 2. Germline V gene lookup returns CDR1 KGHDR and CDR2 SFDVKD. This chain's CDR3 is CATSDFTGGNEQFF. The CDR3 region has the DNA TGTGCCACCAGTGATTTCACAGGGGGGAATGAGCAGTTCTTC.

With regard to this clonotype: A much bigger clone sits one base away, suggesting this may be a read error. The rearrangement uses TRBV6-6 and TRBJ2-1, with D maybe TRBD2 (6 bases). There are 15 residues in the CDR3. V was trimmed by 5 bases and J by 8 bases, leaving 19 bases between them. Germline loops: CDR1 MNHNY, CDR2 SVGAGI (reference sequence). The CDR3 is CASSGGIGEVHEQFF. The CDR3 nucleotides read TGTGCCAGCAGTGGAGGGATAGGGGAGGTCCATGAGCAGTTCTTC.

This clonotype was seen just once. The rearrangement joins TRBV25-1 to TRBJ2-1; D may be TRBD1 (6 bases). CDR3 size: 17 residues. Germline V gene sequence: CDR1 MGHDK, CDR2 SYGVNS. Trimming removed 0 bases at V and 0 bases at J, with 12 bases between. CDR3 in DNA: TGTGCCAGCAGTGAATATGGGACAACGAGCTCCTACAATGAGCAGTTCTTC. Translated: CASSEYGTTSSYNEQFF.

This clonotype was seen more than once but under ten times. The chain links TRBV15 to TRBJ1-6; D gene ambiguous. Germline CDR1 is LNHNV and CDR2 is YYDKDF (reference sequence). This CDR3 is built from 16 residues. The V and J ends lost 0 bases and 7 bases respectively, with 13 bases between them. This CDR3 reads CATSRDLSGGNSPLHF. The CDR3 bases are TGTGCCACCAGCAGAGATCTATCGGGTGGGAATTCACCCCTCCACTTT.

The chain combines TRBV2 with TRBJ1-5; 11 bases map to TRBD1. V was pared by 4 bases and J by 4 bases, with 3 bases of the junction left unmatched. This CDR3 contains 15 residues. Germline values: CDR1 SNHLY, CDR2 FYNNEI. Written as DNA, the CDR3 is TGTGCCAGCAGTGCGGGACAGGGGGATAATCAGCCCCAGCATTTT. This translates into CASSAGQGDNQPQHF.

This chain joins TRBV15 and TRBJ2-7; D call uncertain. V lost 0 bases and J 5 bases, leaving 8 bases between the germline ends. The germline CDR1 and CDR2 sequences are LNHNV and YYDKDF (reference sequence). CDR3 length: 13 residues. The CDR3 DNA is TGTGCCACCAGCAGAGATCGGGCCCACGAGCAGTACTTC. It codes for CATSRDRAHEQYF. Variable domain in full (rest from reference TRBV15 and TRBJ2-7): DAMVIQNPRYQVTQFGKPVTLSCSQTLNHNVMYWYQQKSSQAPKLLFHYYDKDFNNEADTPDNFQSRRPNTSFCFLDIRSPGLGDTAMYLCATSRDRAHEQYFGPGTRLTVT.

This rearrangement joins TRBV7-9 to TRBJ2-3; 16 bases are a match to TRBD2. In germline, CDR1 is SEHNR, CDR2 FQNEAQ (reference sequence). J was trimmed by 1 base and V by 3 bases; bases with no gene match: 7. The CDR3 spans 19 residues. The CDR3 coding sequence is TGTGCCAGCAGCTTTTATGGGACTAGCGGGGGGGGGGGCACAGATACGCAGTATTTT. It yields the protein CASSFYGTSGGGGTDTQYF. The full variable domain, rest sourced from reference TRBV7-9 and TRBJ2-3, is DTGVSQNPRHKITKRGQNVTFRCDPISEHNRLYWYRQTLGQGPEFLTYFQNEAQLEKSRLLSDRFSAERPKGSFSTLEIQRTEQGDSAMYLCASSFYGTSGGGGTDTQYFGPGTRLTVL.

The V gene is TRBV4-3, the J gene TRBJ1-1; 9 bases line up with TRBD1. The CDR3 extends over 17 amino acids. Losses at the gene ends were 0 bases for V and 6 bases for J; bases not matched to a gene: 11. Looked up from germline, CDR1 is LGHNA and CDR2 is YSLEER. The CDR3 nucleotides are TGCGCCAGCAGCCAAGATTCCCCCGGGACAGGGCCCCCTGAAGCTTTCTTT. Translating it yields CASSQDSPGTGPPEAFF.

This clonotype was detected only a few times. This chain uses TRBV7-8 with TRBJ1-1, with D unresolved. Germline loops: CDR1 SGHVS, CDR2 FQNEAQ. The CDR3 is 14 amino acids. With 5 bases removed from V and 1 base from J, the gap between germline ends came to 11 bases. This CDR3 is CASSPRTANTEAFF. In nucleotides, the CDR3 is TGTGCCAGCAGCCCTAGGACGGCGAACACTGAAGCTTTCTTT. Using reference TRBV7-8 and TRBJ1-1 for the parts outside the CDR3, the full variable domain is GAGVSQSPRYKVAKRGQDVALRCDPISGHVSLFWYQQALGQGPEFLTYFQNEAQLDKSGLPSDRFFAERPEGSVSTLKIQRTQQEDSAVYLCASSPRTANTEAFFGQGTRLTVV.

The chain links TRBV4-1 to TRBJ2-7; D might be TRBD2 (5 bases). V gave up 3 bases and J gave up 3 bases, with 12 bases separating them. Germline V gene lookup returns CDR1 MGHRA and CDR2 YSYEKL. The CDR3 has 14 amino acids. For the CDR3, the DNA is TGCGCCAGCAGCCACTACGACTATAACTACGAGCAGTACTTC. Amino acids: CASSHYDYNYEQYF.

The chain employs TRBV5-8 and TRBJ2-7; D is undetermined. The germline V gene has CDR1 SGHTS and CDR2 YDEGEE. The CDR3 is 16 amino acids. The V end lost 4 bases, the J end lost 0 bases, and 17 bases lay between the germline ends. In nucleotides, the CDR3 is TGTGCCAGCAGCCACGATGTGTATCAGAGCTCCTACGAGCAGTACTTC. This codes for CASSHDVYQSSYEQYF. The full variable domain, completed using reference TRBV5-8 and TRBJ2-7, is EAGVTQSPTHLIKTRGQQATLRCSPISGHTSVYWYQQALGLGLQFLLWYDEGEERNRGNFPPRFSGRQFPNYSSELNVNALELEDSALYLCASSHDVYQSSYEQYFGPGTRLTVT.

This chain joins TRBV7-9 and TRBJ1-1; no reliable D call. The CDR3 is 12 amino acids. Trimming shortened V by 1 base and J by 13 bases, and 13 bases separated the two germline ends. Germline loops: CDR1 SEHNR, CDR2 FQNEAQ (reference sequence). In DNA, the CDR3 is TGTGCCAGCAGCTTAGAGTCCGGAAACGATTTCTTT. Amino acids: CASSLESGNDFF.

The V and J genes are TRBV20-1 and TRBJ2-3; 7 positions match TRBD2. The germline V gene has CDR1 DFQATT and CDR2 SNEGSKA (reference sequence). The CDR3 runs to 15 residues. V trimming: 2 bases; J trimming: 2 bases; junction bases outside the gene matches: 7. The CDR3 region is CSARFPSGDTDTQYF. In DNA, the CDR3 is TGCAGTGCTAGATTCCCAAGCGGGGACACAGATACGCAGTATTTT.

In its sample, this clonotype was seen many times. The gene calls are TRBV12-3 or TRBV12-4 and TRBJ1-1; TRBD1 is a possible D gene (6 bases). V was shortened by 6 bases and J by 6 bases, with 20 bases between the two germline ends. This CDR3 spans 15 amino acids. CDR3 DNA: TGTGCCAGCAGCCCCCCACAGGGAATGGGGGCTGAAGCTTTCTTT. As protein: CASSPPQGMGAEAFF.

The chain recombines TRBV5-1 with TRBJ2-3, with D unclear. CDR3 length equals 15 residues. The germline CDR1 and CDR2 sequences are SGHRS and YFSETQ. The V gene lost 0 bases and the J gene lost 0 bases, with 8 bases spanning the gap. The CDR3 DNA sequence: TGCGCCAGCAGCTTGGCCCGGTCTAGCACAGATACGCAGTATTTT. Its translation is CASSLARSSTDTQYF.

The rearrangement joins TRBV7-9 to TRBJ2-7, with 9 bases identical to TRBD2. CDR3 length: 15 amino acids. After removal of 7 bases from V and 2 bases from J, the junction contained 9 bases not matched to a gene. Per germline, CDR1 SEHNR and CDR2 FQNEAQ (reference sequence). CDR3 nucleotide sequence: TGTGCCAGCATCCCGGCGGGAGGGTCTACCTACGAGCAGTACTTC. Its protein product is CASIPAGGSTYEQYF.

V and J are TRBV7-4 and TRBJ1-2; TRBD1 agrees at 7 bases. CDR1 is SGHVT, CDR2 SQSDAQ, per germline. Trimming cost V 4 bases and J 5 bases; bases outside gene matches: 4. The CDR3 is 13 amino acids. The CDR3 loop is CASSSGQWYGYTF. The CDR3 bases are TGTGCCAGCAGCTCGGGACAGTGGTATGGCTACACCTTC.

This clonotype was counted between two and nine times. V and J are TRBV12-3 or TRBV12-4 and TRBJ2-3; 9 bases map to TRBD2. The CDR3 has 15 amino acids. V lost 4 bases and J lost 2; bases outside the gene matches: 4. The CDR3 spells CASSSRGGPTDTQYF. As DNA, the CDR3 is TGTGCCAGCAGTTCGCGGGGGGGCCCCACAGATACGCAGTATTTT.